This paragraph covers one TCR beta chain sequence. The V gene's germline CDR1 is SNHLY and CDR2 FYNNEI. The ends were cut back, 7 bases at V and 10 bases at J, with 25 bases in the middle. The CDR3 is 16 residues long. These data belong to a study of blood T cell repertoires in COVID-19. Study-wide context: Material from acute and convalescent COVID-19 was sourced from the United States, Italy and Spain. PBMCs, B-cell-depleted T cells, or T cells provided the cDNA or gDNA that made up the material.

As originally analysed: Cell counts per sample came from amplifying reference gene primers. Only in-frame clones appear in the TCRdb table, and some are missing; sequencing was by immunoSEQ multiplex PCR. Clone size and V and J calls were adopted from that table, with D and trimming inferred from the DNA. The sample has approximately 210,000 clones, approximately 81% seen once. The chain employs TRBV2 and TRBJ1-4; D is possibly TRBD1 (6 bases). The origin of this receptor is a woman aged 80 or over with acute or convalescent COVID-19. Sequencing was performed on peripheral blood. In DNA, the CDR3 is TGTGCCAGCACCCCCTCTAGGGGGACACACCGGGGAAAACTGTTTTTT. It translates to CASTPSRGTHRGKLFF. Full variable domain (rest looked up from reference TRBV2 and TRBJ1-4): EPEVTQTPSHQVTQMGQEVILRCVPISNHLYFYWYRQILGQKVEFLVSFYNNEISEKSEIFDDQFSVERPDGSNFTLKIRSTKLEDSAMYFCASTPSRGTHRGKLFFGSGTQLSVL.